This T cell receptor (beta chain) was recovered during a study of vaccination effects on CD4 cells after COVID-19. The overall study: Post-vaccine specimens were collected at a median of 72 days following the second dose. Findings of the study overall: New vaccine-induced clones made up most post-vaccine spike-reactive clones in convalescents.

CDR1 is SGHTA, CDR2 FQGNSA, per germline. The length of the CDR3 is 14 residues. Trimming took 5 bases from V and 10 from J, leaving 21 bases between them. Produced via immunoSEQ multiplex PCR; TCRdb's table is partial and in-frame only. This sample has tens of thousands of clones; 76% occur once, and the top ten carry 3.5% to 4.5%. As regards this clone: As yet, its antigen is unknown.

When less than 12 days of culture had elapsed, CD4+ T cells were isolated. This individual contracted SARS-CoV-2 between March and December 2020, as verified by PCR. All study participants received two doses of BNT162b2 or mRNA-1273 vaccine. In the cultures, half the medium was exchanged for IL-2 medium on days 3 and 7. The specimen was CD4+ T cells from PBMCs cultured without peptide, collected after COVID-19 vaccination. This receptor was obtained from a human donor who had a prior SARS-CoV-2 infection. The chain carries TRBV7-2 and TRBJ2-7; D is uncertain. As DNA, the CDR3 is TGTGCCAGCAGCGTTCGGACCGGCGATCACCCCCAGTACTTC. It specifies CASSVRTGDHPQYF.